This TCR beta chain was sequenced during a study of T cells in Graves' hyperthyroidism and ophthalmopathy. Authors of the study amplified TCR beta CDR3 regions from RNA transcripts. The HTBI set primed first-round TCR CDR3 RT-PCR. TCRdb re-analysed the multiplex PCR reads in MiXCR, keeping a single row per CDR3 protein. The profile shows around 280,000 distinct CDR3 sequences, approximately 12% of them singletons. At least ten counts were recorded for this clonotype. Per germline, CDR1 KGHSH and CDR2 LQKENI. The CDR3 loop spans 15 amino acids. Trimming took 4 bases from V and 0 from J, leaving 10 bases between them.

The receptor's source is a woman younger than 45 with Graves' hyperthyroidism that later progressed to Graves' ophthalmopathy. The sequenced material came from blood. This chain uses TRBV18 with TRBJ2-1; D possibly corresponds to TRBD2 (5 bases). CDR3 sequence reads: CASSQWRSSYNEQFF. For the CDR3, the DNA is TGTGCCAGCTCACAATGGAGGTCCTCCTACAATGAGCAGTTCTTC. Full variable domain (remainder filled in from reference TRBV18 and TRBJ2-1): NAGVMQNPRHLVRRRGQEARLRCSPMKGHSHVYWYRQLPEEGLKFMVYLQKENIIDESGMPKERFSAEFPKEGPSILRIQQVVRGDSAAYFCASSQWRSSYNEQFFGPGTRLTVL.